This section outlines one TCR beta chain sequence together with its context. In this sample, this clonotype turned up once. Which antigen it targets is not known. Base-call qualities are not available, and no considerably larger clone is one nucleotide away. Resting on one read, the evidence is weak. Taken from cysteine to phenylalanine, the CDR3 has 15 residues. Only the CDR3 part of the read is kept: 45 bases, read in frame from the first base. V is cut by 1 base and J by 4 bases, and the space between the germline ends is 8 bases. The germline V gene (reference sequence) gives CDR1 as LGHDT and CDR2 as YNNKEL. The sample comes from a study of blood T cells in healthy people across ages (dated by TCRdb to about 2015). In the study overall: In model experiments, roughly one uniquely barcoded TCR beta cDNA molecule per two T cells was captured by template switching. The study measured age-related changes in TCR beta repertoire diversity using deep sequencing normalized with unique cDNA molecular identifiers. The donors were divided into four age groups: young (average around 16 years), middle-aged (almost 40), aged (roughly 60) and long-lived (more than 75). To avoid experimental bias, donors of different ages were spread randomly across the sequencing lanes. Using the same blood draw, the study looked at two additional independent replicas of 1 million unique cDNA reads for two donors, one aged 18 to 30 and the other aged 80 or older. Findings and caveats that apply to the study as a whole: Because the CMV infection status of the donors was unknown, age-related changes in expanded clonotypes may potentially have been confounded. Compared with the aged group, the long-lived group had more naive CD4+ T cells, fewer expanded clones and increased TCR diversity, a pattern suggesting age selection. Bulk unsorted PBMC profiling prevented conclusive comparison of naive and antigen-experienced compartments. A strong correlation was found between observed TCR beta diversity and the percentage of naive T cells measured by flow cytometry. As age increased, observed TCR beta diversity per million T cells dropped in a roughly linear way, and a significant reduction was already evident by age 40. Estimates of total diversity from one million sequenced T cells were regarded as lower bounds and underestimates.

The protocol used for the library was 5' RACE. Instrument on record: Illumina HiSeq 2500. A second PCR of 7 to 11 cycles was performed with a sample-barcoded 5' primer and a J-beta primer mix. Each TCR beta cDNA molecule received a unique molecular identifier from a template-switch 5' adaptor carrying 12 random nucleotides. At least 2.5 million CDR3-containing paired-end reads were obtained from each sample. All of the RNA was converted into first-strand cDNA using the Mint cDNA synthesis kit, with a TRBC-specific oligonucleotide serving as the primer. Following uracil-DNA glycosylase treatment, a first 18-cycle PCR with universal primers M1SS and BC2_uni_R was performed on all cDNA. Per the source publication's procedure: For normalization, 1 million high-quality reads were randomly selected from each sample, with every read carrying a distinct molecular identifier. Reads sharing molecular identifiers were discarded rather than binned into consensus sequences. MiTCR, with a Q25 quality threshold and the strictest error-elimination algorithm, was used for CDR3 identification, clonotype clustering and error correction. A nonparametric unseen species model using Euler transformation provided a lower-bound estimate of total TCR beta diversity. TCRdb's own reprocessing of the public reads used fastp at Q25 and MiXCR and kept productive beta chains. Rows with a matching CDR3 protein are joined into one entry that keeps the most common DNA and genes. The V and J calls here are based on TCRdb, not the publication. The sample table records around 580,000 distinct CDR3 sequences; less than 60% of these occur just once. The biggest ten clones account for about 26% of the sample.

The donors were roughly 40 Caucasian individuals from Russia, aged roughly 6 to 100 years, who were systemically healthy. Approximately 9 milliliters of peripheral blood were collected from each donor into EDTA-treated Vacutainer tubes. PBMCs were isolated by Ficoll-Paque density-gradient centrifugation, with at least 7 million obtained per sample. Total RNA was extracted from PBMCs with Trizol reagent, with at least 5.5 micrograms obtained per sample. The percentages of naive CD45RAhigh/CD27high T cells were determined by flow cytometry on a PBMC aliquot from every donor. The specimen was blood. The chain was built from TRBV3-1 and TRBJ2-6, with the D gene not confidently named. The TCR was taken from a man older than 75 in good health. The CDR3 protein sequence reads: CASSQVGRGANVLTF. The DNA reads as follows: TGTGCCAGCAGCCAAGTGGGTCGCGGGGCCAACGTCCTGACTTTC.